What follows are 3 T cell receptor beta chains derived from one specimen sequenced in a study of T cells after yellow fever vaccination. TCRdb re-called the 5' RACE reads through MiXCR, storing one row per CDR3 protein. The table records 250,000 to 350,000 distinct CDR3 sequences, 6.5% to 8.5% of them present only once. The sample consisted of PBMCs, taken about 49 days after the first yellow fever vaccination. These receptors all come from a man between 18 and 29 years old who received the YFV17D yellow fever vaccine.

V and J are TRBV6-6 and TRBJ2-3; D unclear. The CDR3 consists of 12 residues. The germline V and J ends were trimmed by 5 bases and 4 bases, with 7 bases remaining between them. Germline V lookup: CDR1 MNHNY, CDR2 SVGAGI (reference sequence). CDR3 sequence reads: CASSGSADTQYF. The CDR3 DNA reads as TGTGCCAGCAGTGGTTCTGCAGATACGCAGTATTTT.

This rearrangement joins TRBV11-2 to TRBJ2-7; D unresolved. The CDR3 sequence is 16 residues long. The V end lost 6 bases, the J end lost 1 base, and 19 bases lay between the germline ends. Germline V gene lookup returns CDR1 SGHAT and CDR2 FQNNGV. This CDR3 reads CASSLGPDGISYEQYF. The CDR3 region has the DNA TGTGCCAGCAGTCTTGGACCAGACGGAATATCCTACGAGCAGTACTTC.

This clonotype has a count of ten or more. The chain carries TRBV6-6 and TRBJ2-5; no clear D gene. Trimming pared 0 bases from V and 5 bases from J, leaving 7 bases between. The germline gives CDR1 MNHNY, CDR2 SVGAGI (reference sequence). The CDR3 contains 13 residues. CDR3 bases: TGTGCCAGCAGTTACTCCCGAAGGGAGACCCAGTACTTC. It is translated as CASSYSRRETQYF.